This T cell receptor beta chain was sequenced during a study of blood T cells in healthy people across ages. The CDR3 consists of 15 residues. V was clipped by 1 base and J by 7 bases; unmatched bases: 9. The germline CDR1 and CDR2 sequences are SEHNR and FQNEAQ (reference sequence). Sample-barcoded 5' priming and a J-beta primer mix drove a second PCR of roughly 7 to 11 cycles. TCRdb re-called the 5' RACE reads through MiXCR, storing one row per CDR3 protein. Here the sample spans some 730,000 distinct CDR3 sequences, 22% being singletons. V and J are TRBV7-9 and TRBJ1-2, with 7 positions matching TRBD1. The specimen sequenced was blood. The TCR originated in a man between 65 and 79 years old in good health. The CDR3 DNA reads as TGTGCCAGCAGCTTAGATGGGACAGTGGACTCTGGCTACACCTTC. Translated: CASSLDGTVDSGYTF.